These 12 T cell receptor beta chains came from one sample sequenced in a study of cytomegalovirus exposure and HLA in healthy donors (dated by TCRdb to about 2017). The method behind the library was the immunoSEQ multiplex PCR assay. The immuneACCESS repertoire file appears here via TCRdb, limited to in-frame rearrangements. These files lack a portion of the clones; in checked studies, under half of the deficit traces to unresolved V genes, and the cause of the others is not known. For this sample the table gives some 75,000 clones, of which about 96% were detected only once. The ten biggest clones cover about 1.3% of the sample. The sample was PBMCs. Receptor source: a woman under 30 in good health and CMV-seronegative.

This rearrangement joins TRBV28 to TRBJ2-3; D may be TRBD2 (6 bases). Germline CDR1 is MDHEN and CDR2 is SYDVKM. The length of the CDR3 is 15 residues. V lost 2 bases to trimming and J lost 0 bases, with 9 bases between them. The CDR3 sequence: CASSLAGQSTDTQYF. The CDR3 nucleotides are TGTGCCAGCAGTTTAGCGGGGCAAAGCACAGATACGCAGTATTTT.

The chain is built from TRBV6-1 and TRBJ2-5; 8 nucleotides align to TRBD2. The germline CDR1 and CDR2 sequences are MNHNS and SASEGT. With V trimmed by 3 bases and J by 2 bases, 8 bases remained unmatched. CDR3 size: 16 residues. The CDR3 is CASSDITSGLQETQYF. CDR3 sequence (DNA): TGTGCCAGCAGTGACATCACTAGCGGTTTACAAGAGACCCAGTACTTC.

The chain carries TRBV28 and TRBJ1-5, with D unclear. V lost 10 bases, J lost 0 bases, and 7 bases lay in between. Looked up from germline, CDR1 is MDHEN and CDR2 is SYDVKM. The CDR3 contains 12 residues. CDR3 sequence reads: CATVFSNQPQHF. For the CDR3, the DNA is TGTGCCACAGTCTTTAGCAATCAGCCCCAGCATTTT.

The chain uses TRBV11-2 and TRBJ2-5; 7 bases line up with TRBD1. Germline lookup yields CDR1 SGHAT and CDR2 FQNNGV. This CDR3 region has 17 residues. J gave up 4 bases and V 3 bases, and 14 bases lay outside the gene matches. CDR3 residues: CASSFSLDRTGGETQYF. CDR3 nucleotides: TGTGCCAGCAGCTTCTCCCTGGACAGGACCGGCGGAGAGACCCAGTACTTC.

The rearrangement uses TRBV27 and TRBJ2-5; the match to TRBD2 covers 9 bases. Germline V gene data show CDR1 as MNHEY and CDR2 as SMNVEV (reference sequence). This CDR3 is built from 16 residues. J gave up 6 bases and V 0 bases, and 8 bases lay outside the gene matches. The DNA for the CDR3 is TGTGCCAGCAGTTTATCGCTGGCGGGAGGGCCGAAGACCCAGTACTTC. Translation gives CASSLSLAGGPKTQYF.

The genes are TRBV9 and TRBJ2-3, with D possibly matching TRBD2 (6 bases). This CDR3 spans 17 amino acids. Trimming removed 0 bases at V and 1 base at J, with 15 bases between. The germline V gene has CDR1 SGDLS and CDR2 YYNGEE. The CDR3 coding sequence is TGTGCCAGCAGCGTAGGTGGGAGGCCGGGAGGCACAGATACGCAGTATTTT. It codes for CASSVGGRPGGTDTQYF.

This clone occurred once. This chain connects TRBV18 to TRBJ2-7; D is possibly TRBD2 (5 bases). Looked up from germline, CDR1 is KGHSH and CDR2 is LQKENI. This CDR3 has 17 residues. V shed 0 bases and J shed 0 bases, with 15 bases lying between them. The CDR3 loop reads CASSPPGRDYPSYEQYF. CDR3 DNA: TGTGCCAGCTCACCACCAGGACGGGATTACCCCTCCTACGAGCAGTACTTC.

The chain couples TRBV27 to TRBJ2-2; 8 bases map to TRBD1. J lost 3 bases, V lost 2 bases, and 2 bases had no gene match. This CDR3 is 15 amino acids long. Germline values: CDR1 MNHEY, CDR2 SMNVEV (reference sequence). This CDR3 reads CASSLQGADTGELFF. The CDR3 bases are TGTGCCAGCAGTTTACAGGGGGCCGACACCGGGGAGCTGTTTTTT.

The chain combines TRBV5-6 with TRBJ2-7, with D perhaps TRBD2 (6 bases). The V gene lost 3 bases and the J gene lost 5 bases, with 18 bases spanning the gap. The CDR3 consists of 15 residues. Germline loops: CDR1 SGHDT, CDR2 YYEEEE. The CDR3 reads CASSSLGTVRHEQYF. CDR3 nucleotide sequence: TGTGCCAGCAGCTCGCTAGGGACTGTTCGTCACGAGCAGTACTTC.

This chain uses TRBV7-9 with TRBJ1-3; no definite D call. V was shortened by 5 bases and J by 1 base, with 15 bases between the two germline ends. CDR3 size: 16 residues. Germline CDR1 reads SEHNR; CDR2 reads FQNEAQ (reference sequence). The CDR3 nucleotides read TGTGCCAGCAGCCGCTACCCGGGGAGATCTGGAAACACCATATATTTT. Its translation: CASSRYPGRSGNTIYF.

The chain is built from TRBV28 and TRBJ1-2; TRBD1 agrees at 7 bases. CDR1 and CDR2 (germline): MDHEN, SYDVKM. The ends lost 4 bases at V and 4 bases at J; junction bases unmatched: 6. The CDR3 has 14 residues. Here the CDR3 reads CASSSPDRVYGYTF. CDR3 nucleotide sequence: TGTGCCAGCAGTTCCCCCGACAGGGTCTATGGCTACACCTTC.

The chain joins TRBV9 to TRBJ2-1; 9 nucleotides match TRBD1. The CDR3 runs to 13 residues. The germline gives CDR1 SGDLS, CDR2 YYNGEE. Unmatched junction bases numbered 8, after V lost 8 bases and J lost 8 bases. The CDR3 here is CASTNRGPDEQFF. The CDR3 DNA follows: TGTGCCAGTACTAACAGGGGGCCTGATGAGCAGTTCTTC.